A selection of T cell receptor beta chains follows, all from one sample in a study of identical twins. From the 5' RACE reads, TCRdb called clonotypes with MiXCR, one entry per CDR3 protein. The repertoire consists of around 370,000 distinct CDR3 sequences, with roughly 9% occurring once and the leading ten covering under 9.5%. The sample taken for sequencing was naive T cells sorted from blood. The source of these receptors is a woman between 50 and 59 years old in good health. The CDR3 runs from the conserved cysteine through the conserved F or W. D genes are given only for firm matches. Not every row has a clone size; where given, it reads once, few, many or a size class.

j_call,v_call,d_call,clone_size,cdr3_aa,cdr3_nt
TRBJ1-6,TRBV5-5,NA,few,CASSSWTERTSPLHF,TGTGCCAGCAGCTCCTGGACGGAACGAACATCACCCCTCCACTTT
TRBJ2-3,TRBV12-3/TRBV12-4,TRBD2,many,CASSFAGATDTQYF,TGTGCCAGCAGTTTTGCGGGAGCAACAGATACGCAGTATTTT
TRBJ1-5,TRBV10-1,NA,NA,CASSPPGDKESNQPQHF,TGCGCCAGCAGTCCTCCAGGGGACAAGGAGAGCAATCAGCCCCAGCATTTT
TRBJ1-3,TRBV18,NA,NA,CASGGVRTAGNTIYF,TGTGCCAGCGGCGGGGTTAGGACTGCTGGAAACACCATATATTTT
TRBJ2-7,TRBV15,NA,few,CATSRDRTGQAYEQYF,TGTGCCACCAGCAGAGATCGAACAGGGCAAGCCTACGAGCAGTACTTC
TRBJ2-7,TRBV27,TRBD2,few,CASSLRDYYEQYF,TGTGCCAGCAGTTTAAGGGACTACTACGAGCAGTACTTC
TRBJ2-7,TRBV2,NA,few,CASSETESRVIGGSYEQYF,TGTGCCAGCAGCGAAACGGAAAGTCGGGTGATCGGAGGCTCCTACGAGCAGTACTTC
TRBJ2-1,TRBV5-5,TRBD2,NA,CASRWSAGGSYNEQFF,TGTGCCAGCAGGTGGTCGGCGGGAGGATCCTACAATGAGCAGTTCTTC
TRBJ2-5,TRBV20-1,TRBD2,NA,CSASVLSGSGETQYF,TGCAGTGCTAGCGTCCTTAGCGGGAGCGGAGAGACCCAGTACTTC
TRBJ1-6,TRBV4-1,NA,few,CASSQARGLISPLHF,TGCGCCAGCAGCCAAGCCAGGGGATTAATCTCACCCCTCCACTTT
TRBJ2-1,TRBV5-1,NA,NA,CASSLSMWTYNEQFF,TGCGCCAGCAGCCTTAGTATGTGGACGTACAATGAGCAGTTCTTC
TRBJ2-3,TRBV4-1,NA,NA,CASSQDPGALLTDTQYF,TGCGCCAGCAGCCAAGATCCTGGGGCTCTCCTCACAGATACGCAGTATTTT
TRBJ2-3,TRBV12-3/TRBV12-4,TRBD2,few,CASSFFPAGRSTDTQYF,TGTGCCAGCAGTTTCTTCCCAGCGGGACGAAGCACAGATACGCAGTATTTT
TRBJ1-4,TRBV20-1,NA,NA,CSATHGNEKLFF,TGCAGTGCTACTCACGGGAACGAAAAACTGTTTTTT
TRBJ1-1,TRBV5-1,TRBD1,many,CASSPGPGQGEAFF,TGCGCCAGCAGCCCCGGGCCGGGACAGGGCGAAGCTTTCTTT
TRBJ2-7,TRBV29-1,TRBD2,many,CSVHIWSSGYSYEQYF,TGCAGCGTTCATATTTGGTCTAGCGGATACTCCTACGAGCAGTACTTC
TRBJ1-2,TRBV27,NA,few,CASSNGDNYGYTF,TGTGCCAGCAGTAACGGGGATAACTATGGCTACACCTTC
TRBJ2-7,TRBV20-1,NA,NA,CSAPKAYEQYF,TGCAGTGCTCCTAAGGCTTACGAGCAGTACTTC
TRBJ2-3,TRBV20-1,TRBD2,NA,CSAHGTSGRITDTQYF,TGCAGTGCGCATGGGACTAGCGGGAGGATCACAGATACGCAGTATTTT
TRBJ2-5,TRBV24-1,TRBD2,NA,CATSDFSREGQETQYF,TGTGCCACCAGTGATTTCTCGCGGGAGGGCCAAGAGACCCAGTACTTC
TRBJ2-3,TRBV9,TRBD1,NA,CASSVSRQGVGTDTQYF,TGTGCCAGCAGCGTATCGAGACAGGGGGTCGGCACAGATACGCAGTATTTT